This TCR beta chain stems from a study of T cell responses to AZD1222 COVID-19 vaccine. General study results and limits: Researchers took repertoire samples only after the peak T cell response had come.

Generated by immunoSEQ multiplex PCR, the TCRdb table keeps only in-frame clones and is missing some. The profile shows some 120,000 clones, roughly nine tenths of them singletons. A word on this clone: The antigen is not known.

The V gene's germline CDR1 is SGHTA and CDR2 FQGNSA. The CDR3 runs to 16 residues. V trimming: 2 bases; J trimming: 4 bases; junction bases outside the gene matches: 5. The rearrangement links TRBV7-2 to TRBJ2-1, with 10 bases aligning to TRBD2. This clonotype originated in an adult in good health. The sample consisted of peripheral blood, taken on day 0 of AZD1222 vaccination. The CDR3, as DNA: TGTGCCAGCAGCTTATCAAGCGGGGGGGCGTACAATGAGCAGTTCTTC. It specifies CASSLSSGGAYNEQFF.